A single sample is the source of the 5 T cell receptor beta chains below, sequenced in a study of cytomegalovirus exposure and HLA in healthy donors. PCR employed 60 Vbeta and 13 Jbeta primers. The repertoire was sequenced with immunoSEQ multiplex PCR; TCRdb's copy has only in-frame clones and lacks some. Its table lists under 200,000 clones. Sequencing input: PBMCs. These receptors were collected from a man aged 25-45 years in good health and CMV-seronegative.

The V and J genes are TRBV4-2 and TRBJ1-1, with a tentative D call TRBD1 (6 bases). V was shortened by 0 bases and J by 4 bases, with 15 bases between the two germline ends. Germline CDR1 and CDR2: LGHNA and YNFKEQ. The CDR3 has 16 residues. The CDR3: CASSQDRHREGTEAFF. The CDR3 DNA reads TGTGCCAGCAGCCAAGATCGGCACAGGGAGGGCACTGAAGCTTTCTTT.

This chain links TRBV4-3 with TRBJ1-4; TRBD1 might be the D (5 bases). V dropped 3 bases and J dropped 2 bases, with 10 bases sitting between them. This CDR3 spans 15 amino acids. CDR1 and CDR2 (germline): LGHNA, YSLEER. In nucleotides, the CDR3 is TGCGCCAGCAGCCATTATACAGGCACTAATGAAAAACTGTTTTTT. As protein: CASSHYTGTNEKLFF.

The chain carries TRBV30 and TRBJ2-5, with 7 bases matching TRBD2. The germline CDR1 and CDR2 sequences are GTSNPN and SVGIG (reference sequence). This CDR3 is 13 amino acids long. V lost 4 bases, J lost 5 bases, and 7 bases stayed unmatched. The CDR3 reads CAWTMGGWETQYF. For the CDR3, the DNA is TGTGCCTGGACAATGGGAGGGTGGGAGACCCAGTACTTC. The full variable domain, rest sourced from reference TRBV30 and TRBJ2-5, is SQTIHQWPATLVQPVGSPLSLECTVEGTSNPNLYWYRQAAGRGLQLLFYSVGIGQISSEVPQNLSASRPQDRQFILSSKKLLLSDSGFYLCAWTMGGWETQYFGPGTRLLVL.

In DNA, the CDR3 is TGTGCCTGGCGCCCCGGGGGGACTAATGAAAAACTGTTTTTT. It specifies CAWRPGGTNEKLFF. V usage is TRBV30 and J usage is TRBJ1-4; a possible D gene is TRBD1 (5 bases). The CDR3 runs to 14 residues. V lost 5 bases and J lost 2, with 12 bases in between. Germline assignment: CDR1 GTSNPN and CDR2 SVGIG (reference sequence). Full variable domain (remainder filled in from reference TRBV30 and TRBJ1-4): SQTIHQWPATLVQPVGSPLSLECTVEGTSNPNLYWYRQAAGRGLQLLFYSVGIGQISSEVPQNLSASRPQDRQFILSSKKLLLSDSGFYLCAWRPGGTNEKLFFGSGTQLSVL.

The V call is TRBV4-1, the J call TRBJ2-2; perhaps TRBD2 as D (6 bases). The CDR3 contains 17 residues. CDR1 is MGHRA, CDR2 YSYEKL, per germline. Trimming stripped 1 base from V and 8 bases from J, with 20 bases between. CDR3 sequence (DNA): TGCGCCAGCAGCCAAGCTGACGGGAGTCCTCGGGGGGGGGAGCTGTTTTTT. Translation gives CASSQADGSPRGGELFF.